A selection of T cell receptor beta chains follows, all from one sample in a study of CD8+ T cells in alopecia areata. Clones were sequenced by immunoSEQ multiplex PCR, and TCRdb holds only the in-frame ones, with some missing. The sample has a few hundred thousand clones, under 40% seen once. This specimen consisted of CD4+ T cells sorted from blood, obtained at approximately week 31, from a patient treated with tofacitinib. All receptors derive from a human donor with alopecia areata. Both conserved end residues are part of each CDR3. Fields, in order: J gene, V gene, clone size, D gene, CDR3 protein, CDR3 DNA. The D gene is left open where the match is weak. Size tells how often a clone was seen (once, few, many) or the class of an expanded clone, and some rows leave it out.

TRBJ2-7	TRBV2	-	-	CASGTVSYEQYF	TGTGCCAGCGGAACAGTCTCCTACGAGCAGTACTTC
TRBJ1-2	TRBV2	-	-	CASSRGDGYTF	TGTGCCAGCAGTAGGGGAGATGGCTACACCTTC
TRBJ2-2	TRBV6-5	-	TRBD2	CASRRTSGIHGELFF	TGTGCCAGCAGGAGGACTAGCGGGATTCACGGGGAGCTGTTTTTT
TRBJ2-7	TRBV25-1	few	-	CASSGHLGLEQYF	TGTGCCAGCAGTGGACACCTCGGCCTCGAGCAGTACTTC
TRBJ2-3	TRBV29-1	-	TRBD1	CSVKPGQISTDTQYF	TGCAGCGTTAAACCGGGACAGATTAGCACAGATACGCAGTATTTT
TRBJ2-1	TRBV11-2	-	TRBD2	CASSFLPSGSGNEQFF	TGTGCCAGCAGCTTCCTCCCTAGCGGGAGCGGCAATGAGCAGTTCTTC
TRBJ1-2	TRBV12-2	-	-	CASRFHRGSYGYTF	TGTGCAAGTCGCTTTCACAGGGGATCCTATGGCTACACCTTC
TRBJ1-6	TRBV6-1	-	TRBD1	CASRGGQGGSPLHF	TGTGCCAGCAGGGGAGGACAGGGAGGTTCACCCCTCCACTTT
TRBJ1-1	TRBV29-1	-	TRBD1	CSVVTTGGNTEAFF	TGCAGCGTCGTAACCACAGGGGGGAACACTGAAGCTTTCTTT
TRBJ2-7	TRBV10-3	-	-	CAIRKTESSYEQYF	TGTGCCATCAGAAAGACGGAGAGCTCCTACGAGCAGTACTTC
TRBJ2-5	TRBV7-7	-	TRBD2	CASSLGLSGETQYF	TGTGCTAGCAGCTTAGGTCTTAGCGGGGAGACCCAGTACTTC
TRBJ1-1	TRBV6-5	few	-	CASSYSRNTEAFF	TGTGCCAGCAGTTACTCGAGGAACACTGAAGCTTTCTTT
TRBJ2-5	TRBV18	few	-	CASSPPGAEETQYF	TGTGCCAGCTCACCACCGGGGGCGGAAGAGACCCAGTACTTC
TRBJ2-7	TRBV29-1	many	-	CSVCRWTEGDEQYF	TGCAGCGTTTGTCGGTGGACTGAGGGGGACGAGCAGTACTTC
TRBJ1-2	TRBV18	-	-	CASSTGFYGYTF	TGTGCCAGCTCAACAGGGTTCTATGGCTACACCTTC
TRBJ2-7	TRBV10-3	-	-	CAIKGQAYYEQYF	TGTGCCATCAAAGGACAAGCCTACTACGAGCAGTACTTC
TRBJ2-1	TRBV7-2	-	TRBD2	CASSRGLAGGNEQFF	TGTGCCAGCAGCCGCGGACTAGCGGGGGGAAATGAGCAGTTCTTC
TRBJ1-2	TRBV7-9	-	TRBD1	CAIEGQQAGLGYTF	TGTGCCATAGAGGGACAGCAGGCGGGACTGGGCTACACCTTC
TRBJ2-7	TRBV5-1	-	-	CASTAWNQEGEQYF	TGCGCCAGCACCGCGTGGAATCAGGAAGGGGAGCAGTACTTC
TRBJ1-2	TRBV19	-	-	CASTPGRKTYGYTF	TGTGCCAGTACCCCGGGACGGAAAACCTATGGCTACACCTTC
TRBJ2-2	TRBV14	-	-	CASSQSTRGTGELFF	TGTGCCAGCAGCCAAAGCACCAGGGGAACCGGGGAGCTGTTTTTT
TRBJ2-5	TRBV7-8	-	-	CASSPTSLKETQYF	TGTGCCAGCAGCCCCACTAGCCTTAAAGAGACCCAGTACTTC
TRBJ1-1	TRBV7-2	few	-	CASSLAGASRAFF	TGTGCCAGCAGCTTAGCGGGCGCGTCTCGAGCTTTCTTT
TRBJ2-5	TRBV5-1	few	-	CASSKSGQTLFQETQYF	TGCGCCAGCAGCAAATCCGGACAGACACTTTTTCAAGAGACCCAGTACTTC
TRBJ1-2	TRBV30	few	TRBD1	CAWSRGTGALGGYTF	TGTGCCTGGAGCCGTGGTACAGGGGCCCTGGGTGGCTACACCTTC
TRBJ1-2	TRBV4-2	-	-	CASSQGGLDYGYTF	TGTGCCAGCAGCCAAGGGGGACTCGACTATGGCTACACCTTC
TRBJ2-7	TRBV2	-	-	CASSQDSFYEQYF	TGTGCCAGCAGCCAGGACTCCTTCTACGAGCAGTACTTC
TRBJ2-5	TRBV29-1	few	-	CSVRAVPQETQYF	TGCAGCGTTCGCGCAGTACCTCAAGAGACCCAGTACTTC
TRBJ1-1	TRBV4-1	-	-	CASSPSGGVNPEAFF	TGCGCCAGCAGCCCGTCTGGGGGGGTGAACCCTGAAGCTTTCTTT
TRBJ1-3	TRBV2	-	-	CASLRIGNTIYF	TGTGCCAGTTTACGGATCGGGAACACCATATATTTT
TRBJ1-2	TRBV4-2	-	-	CASSQESGRRGYTF	TGTGCCAGCAGCCAAGAGTCCGGACGTCGGGGCTACACCTTC
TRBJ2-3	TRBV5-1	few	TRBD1	CASSRTGENTDTQYF	TGCGCCAGCAGCCGTACAGGGGAGAACACAGATACGCAGTATTTT
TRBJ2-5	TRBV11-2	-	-	CASSLAGVQYF	TGTGCCAGCAGCTTAGCGGGCGTCCAGTACTTC
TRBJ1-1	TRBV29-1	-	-	CSVGRGENTEAFF	TGCAGCGTTGGGCGGGGGGAGAACACTGAAGCTTTCTTT
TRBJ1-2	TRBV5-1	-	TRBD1	CASSSTGPNYGYTF	TGCGCCAGCAGCTCGACAGGGCCCAACTATGGCTACACCTTC
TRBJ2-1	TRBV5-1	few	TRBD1	CASSRGPGNEQFF	TGCGCCAGCAGCAGGGGGCCTGGCAATGAGCAGTTCTTC
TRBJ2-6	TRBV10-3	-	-	CATGQSSSGANVLTF	TGTGCCACCGGACAGTCCAGCTCTGGGGCCAACGTCCTGACTTTC
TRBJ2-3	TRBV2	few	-	CASSGEGSTDTQYF	TGTGCCAGCAGTGGGGAAGGAAGCACAGATACGCAGTATTTT
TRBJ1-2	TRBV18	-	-	CASSPQGLDNYGYTF	TGTGCCAGCTCACCCCAGGGACTGGATAACTATGGCTACACCTTC
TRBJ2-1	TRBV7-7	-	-	CASSLAAPYNEQFF	TGTGCTAGCAGCTTAGCGGCTCCCTACAATGAGCAGTTCTTC
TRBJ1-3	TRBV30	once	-	CAWARGGPGNTIYF	TGTGCCTGGGCGAGGGGGGGCCCTGGAAACACCATATATTTT
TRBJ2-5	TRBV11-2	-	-	CASSSPSGLETQYF	TGTGCCAGCAGCTCCCCCTCAGGCCTTGAGACCCAGTACTTC
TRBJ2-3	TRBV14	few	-	CASSQPRTDTQYF	TGTGCCAGCAGCCAACCAAGGACGGATACGCAGTATTTT
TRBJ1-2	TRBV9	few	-	CASSPEGYGYTF	TGTGCCAGCAGCCCGGAGGGCTATGGCTACACCTTC
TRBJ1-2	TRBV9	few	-	CASSVEKGAHYGYTF	TGTGCCAGCAGCGTAGAAAAAGGGGCCCACTATGGCTACACCTTC
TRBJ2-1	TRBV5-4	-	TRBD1	CASSPDRASYNEQFF	TGTGCCAGCAGCCCGGACAGGGCGTCCTACAATGAGCAGTTCTTC
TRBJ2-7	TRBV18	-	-	CASSPTDGIEQYF	TGTGCCAGCTCACCAACCGATGGCATCGAGCAGTACTTC
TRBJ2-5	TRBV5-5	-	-	CASSGDLPLGAQYF	TGTGCCAGCAGCGGGGACCTTCCCTTAGGGGCCCAGTACTTC
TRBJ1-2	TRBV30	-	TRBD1	CAWSRGGANYGYTF	TGTGCCTGGAGCAGGGGGGGTGCTAACTATGGCTACACCTTC
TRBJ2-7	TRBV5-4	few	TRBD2	CASSLEPSGYEQYF	TGTGCCAGCAGCTTGGAACCTAGCGGGTACGAGCAGTACTTC
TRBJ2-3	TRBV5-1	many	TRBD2	CASSFPSGRLTDTQYF	TGCGCCAGCAGCTTTCCTAGCGGGAGATTGACAGATACGCAGTATTTT
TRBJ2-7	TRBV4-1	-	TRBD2	CASSQVGSGRSEQYF	TGCGCCAGCAGCCAAGTCGGTAGCGGGAGAAGTGAGCAGTACTTC
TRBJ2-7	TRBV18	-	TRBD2	CASSPGGGLADYEQYF	TGTGCCAGCTCCCCCGGGGGCGGACTAGCGGACTACGAGCAGTACTTC
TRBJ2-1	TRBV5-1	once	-	CASSFTGHNEQFF	TGCGCCAGCAGCTTCACGGGACACAATGAGCAGTTCTTC
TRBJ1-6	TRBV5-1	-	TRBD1	CASTQDPGQAGGSPLHF	TGCGCCAGCACACAGGACCCTGGACAGGCCGGGGGCTCACCCCTCCACTTT
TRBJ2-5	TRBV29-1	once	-	CSVQRGLFGTQYF	TGCAGCGTTCAAAGGGGCTTATTTGGGACCCAGTACTTC
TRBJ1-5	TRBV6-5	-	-	CASRETVYSNQPQHF	TGTGCCAGCAGGGAGACAGTCTACAGCAATCAGCCCCAGCATTTT
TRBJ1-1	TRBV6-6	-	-	CASSYSTPRDTEAFF	TGTGCCAGCAGTTACTCGACTCCGAGGGACACTGAAGCTTTCTTT